Shown below are 18 T cell receptor beta chains from a single sample sequenced in a study of T cells in Graves' hyperthyroidism and ophthalmopathy. RNA transcripts provided the source from which TCR beta CDR3 regions were amplified. First-round RT-PCR with HTBI primers amplified the TCR CDR3 region. TCRdb reanalysed the multiplex PCR reads using MiXCR and keeps one entry per CDR3 protein. The top ten clones hold 6.5% to 9% of a sample with approximately 590,000 distinct CDR3 sequences, around 42% of them seen once. Source material: peripheral blood or thyroid tissue (not recorded which). Receptors originate from a woman aged 18-29 years with Graves' hyperthyroidism.

Details on this clonotype: This sequence may be a read error, since a much larger clone differs from it by one base. V is TRBV7-9 and J is TRBJ2-7; D is uncertain. The germline V and J ends were trimmed by 4 bases and 2 bases, with 15 bases remaining between them. Germline CDR1 and CDR2: SEHNR and FQNEAQ (reference sequence). The CDR3 has 15 amino acids. Here the CDR3 reads CASSCCTGSPYEQYF. The DNA for the CDR3 is TGTGCCAGCAGCTGCTGTACCGGCAGCCCCTACGAGCAGTACTTC.

The chain carries TRBV15 and TRBJ1-5; D gene uncertain. The CDR3 is made up of 9 amino acids. Trimming pared 0 bases from V and 15 bases from J, leaving 3 bases between. Germline V gives CDR1 LNHNV, CDR2 YYDKDF (reference sequence). CDR3 protein: CATSRDRHF. The CDR3 DNA follows: TGTGCCACCAGCAGAGACCGGCATTTT.

This clonotype was recorded once. The chain joins TRBV2 to TRBJ2-2, with 7 nucleotides matching TRBD2. CDR1 is SNHLY, CDR2 FYNNEI, per germline. V shed 5 bases, J shed 7 bases, and the junction held 7 bases outside the gene matches. The CDR3 contains 14 residues. The CDR3, as DNA: TGTGCCAGCAGTTCAACCGGGACTAACGGGGAGCTGTTTTTT. It translates to CASSSTGTNGELFF.

This chain connects TRBV24-1 to TRBJ2-3, with D unresolved. V lost 7 bases and J 0 bases, leaving 4 bases between the germline ends. This CDR3 spans 12 amino acids. Germline CDR1 KGHDR, CDR2 SFDVKD. CDR3 amino acids: CATSGSTDTQYF. DNA of the CDR3: TGTGCCACCAGCGGGAGCACAGATACGCAGTATTTT.

The chain joins TRBV25-1 to TRBJ1-2; D remains unclear. V lost 7 bases to trimming and J lost 0 bases, with 12 bases between them. The CDR3 spans 14 residues. Looked up from germline, CDR1 is MGHDK and CDR2 is SYGVNS. CDR3: CASTSTEPNYGYTF. CDR3 nucleotides: TGTGCCAGCACCTCCACCGAACCTAACTATGGCTACACCTTC.

The chain is built from TRBV20-1 and TRBJ1-4, with D uncertain. This CDR3 region has 13 residues. V was clipped by 3 bases and J by 5 bases, with 10 bases between them. From germline, CDR1 is DFQATT and CDR2 SNEGSKA (reference sequence). DNA of the CDR3: TGCAGTGCTAGGGGCTCAAAGAATGAAAAACTGTTTTTT. It codes for CSARGSKNEKLFF.

This clonotype was counted a few times. The chain carries TRBV7-9 and TRBJ1-6; D is uncertain. Germline lookup yields CDR1 SEHNR and CDR2 FQNEAQ (reference sequence). CDR3 length: 15 residues. V was cut by 0 bases and J by 4 bases, with 7 bases left in between. The CDR3 coding sequence is TGTGCCAGCAGCTTAGCAAAAGGGTATAATTCACCCCTCCACTTT. Its protein product is CASSLAKGYNSPLHF.

The CDR3 bases are TGTGCCAGCAGTGAAGGCCGTGCGGGGGAGCAGTACTTC. Encoded protein: CASSEGRAGEQYF. The chain links TRBV2 to TRBJ2-7; possibly TRBD2 for D (6 bases). CDR1 and CDR2 (germline): SNHLY, FYNNEI. The V and J ends lost 1 base and 7 bases respectively, with 11 bases between them. This CDR3 is 13 amino acids long.

The rearrangement joins TRBV10-3 to TRBJ2-2, with 8 bases aligning to TRBD2. V shed 0 bases, J shed 3 bases, and the junction held 12 bases outside the gene matches. Germline V lookup: CDR1 ENHRY, CDR2 SYGVKD. CDR3 size: 19 residues. The CDR3 spells CAISESARSGSGDTGELFF. Written as DNA, the CDR3 is TGTGCCATCAGTGAGTCTGCGCGAAGCGGGAGTGGGGACACCGGGGAGCTGTTTTTT.

The V gene is TRBV7-6, the J gene TRBJ2-7; D call uncertain. The DNA end is a closer match to TRBJ2-1, so the J assignment may be wrong. Germline CDR1 and CDR2: SGHVS and FNYEAQ. The CDR3 is 10 amino acids. CDR3 nucleotides: TGTGCCAAAAACACGGATGAGCAGTTCTTC. Translated: CAKNTDEQFF.

This clonotype was seen at least ten times. This chain joins TRBV10-3 and TRBJ2-5; TRBD1 matches 7 bases. V shed 2 bases and J 2 bases; nucleotides not matched to a gene: 8. Germline V gene sequence: CDR1 ENHRY, CDR2 SYGVKD. This CDR3 region has 16 residues. The CDR3 loop is CAISEPTTGRQETQYF. For the CDR3, the DNA is TGTGCCATCAGTGAGCCTACGACAGGGCGGCAAGAGACCCAGTACTTC.

The rearrangement joins TRBV2 to TRBJ1-6, with D tentatively TRBD1 (6 bases). The CDR3 contains 14 residues. The V end was cut by 3 bases, the J end by 6 bases, with 9 bases between. CDR1 and CDR2 from the germline V gene are SNHLY and FYNNEI. Here the CDR3 reads CASSERGANSPLHF. The CDR3 DNA is TGTGCCAGCAGTGAGCGGGGGGCTAATTCACCCCTCCACTTT.

The V and J genes are TRBV24-1 and TRBJ2-7, with D perhaps matching TRBD2 (6 bases). Between the trimmed V and J ends, which lost 11 bases and 0 bases, there was a span of 16 bases. This CDR3 spans 14 amino acids. Germline CDR1 KGHDR, CDR2 SFDVKD. CDR3 region: CASGEEALSYEQYF. The CDR3 DNA reads TGTGCCAGCGGGGAAGAGGCCCTCTCCTACGAGCAGTACTTC.

The chain is built from TRBV7-3 and TRBJ1-2; the D is unclear. V was clipped by 9 bases and J by 6 bases, with 14 bases between them. The CDR3 covers 12 residues. CDR1 and CDR2 from the germline V gene are SGHTA and FQGTGA. The CDR3 here is CASSPRENGYTF. The CDR3 region has the DNA TGTGCCAGTAGCCCCCGAGAAAATGGCTACACCTTC.

This chain uses TRBV11-2 with TRBJ1-1; D remains unclear. V lost 1 base to trimming and J lost 10 bases, with 10 bases between them. The CDR3 has 12 amino acids. Germline V CDR1 and CDR2: SGHAT, FQNNGV. The chain's CDR3 is CASSLVEGRAFF. CDR3 sequence (DNA): TGTGCCAGCAGCTTAGTTGAAGGGAGAGCTTTCTTT. The variable domain in full, with the rest retrieved from reference TRBV11-2 and TRBJ1-1, is EAGVAQSPRYKIIEKRQSVAFWCNPISGHATLYWYQQILGQGPKLLIQFQNNGVVDDSQLPKDRFSAERLKGVDSTLKIQPAKLEDSAVYLCASSLVEGRAFFGQGTRLTVV.

This clonotype was counted many times. The rearrangement uses TRBV7-9 and TRBJ2-5, with D unclear. The CDR3 covers 13 residues. V shed 1 base and J shed 2 bases, with 5 bases lying between them. Germline-derived CDR1 and CDR2 are SEHNR and FQNEAQ (reference sequence). CDR3 nucleotides: TGTGCCAGCAGCTTAGACCCGCAAGAGACCCAGTACTTC. Encoded protein: CASSLDPQETQYF.

The chain uses TRBV20-1 and TRBJ1-2, with 7 nucleotides matching TRBD1. Losses at the gene ends were 2 bases for V and 5 bases for J; bases not matched to a gene: 2. This CDR3 has 12 residues. In germline, CDR1 is DFQATT, CDR2 SNEGSKA (reference sequence). The CDR3 is CSARTGEYGYTF. In DNA, the CDR3 is TGCAGTGCTAGAACAGGGGAGTATGGCTACACCTTC.

V is TRBV15 and J is TRBJ1-6; D is possibly TRBD1 (5 bases). The CDR3 consists of 16 residues. Germline CDR1 is LNHNV and CDR2 is YYDKDF (reference sequence). Trimming pared 3 bases from V and 10 bases from J, leaving 19 bases between. CDR3 sequence (DNA): TGTGCCACCAGCAGCCCAGCGGGGGGAGTAGGGTCACCCCTCCACTTT. Encoded protein: CATSSPAGGVGSPLHF.